The 11 T cell receptor beta chains below were found in one sample sequenced in a study of blood T cell repertoires in COVID-19 (dated by TCRdb to 2019 to 2021). Receptor libraries were prepared by the immunoSEQ multiplex PCR assay. The source is immuneACCESS, and TCRdb retained only in-frame sequences with V and J called. Part of the clones is not carried over; for the studies checked, unresolved V genes explain less than half of this, and the remainder is unexplained. This sample comprises roughly 40,000 clones, just over 90% of them detected only once. Roughly 0.35% of the sample is in the top ten clones. Source material: peripheral blood. Receptor source: a man aged 45 to 65 with COVID-19, enrolled during active disease.

The rearrangement uses TRBV7-6 and TRBJ2-1; 7 nucleotides agree with TRBD2. Germline V gene data show CDR1 as SGHVS and CDR2 as FNYEAQ. Germline trimming cut 5 bases from V and 2 bases from J; bases unmatched to any gene: 9. The CDR3 has 16 residues. The CDR3 is CASSPMVGGAYNEQFF. CDR3 nucleotide sequence: TGTGCCAGCAGCCCGATGGTGGGAGGGGCCTACAATGAGCAGTTCTTC.

This clone was detected once. V is TRBV27 and J is TRBJ1-2, with TRBD1 matching 7 bases. V lost 8 bases and J lost 8; bases outside the gene matches: 17. This CDR3 is 15 amino acids long. Germline values: CDR1 MNHEY, CDR2 SMNVEV (reference sequence). The CDR3 DNA reads as TGTGCCAGCGGGATCCTAGACAGGGAGCCCAAAGGCTACACCTTC. Its translation is CASGILDREPKGYTF.

The chain couples TRBV5-1 to TRBJ1-1, with TRBD1 matching 7 bases. Germline CDR1 is SGHRS and CDR2 is YFSETQ. This CDR3 comprises 15 residues. V shed 0 bases, J shed 3 bases, and the junction held 5 bases outside the gene matches. CDR3 sequence: CASSLETGMYTEAFF. The CDR3 DNA sequence: TGCGCCAGCAGCTTGGAGACAGGGATGTACACTGAAGCTTTCTTT.

The table lists this clone with a few counts. The chain employs TRBV19 and TRBJ2-2, with D hard to call. Germline loops: CDR1 LNHDA, CDR2 SQIVND (reference sequence). Trimming removed 4 bases at V and 4 bases at J, with 10 bases between. The CDR3 has 14 residues. DNA for the CDR3: TGTGCCAGTAGTAATCTAGGCAGCACCGGGGAGCTGTTTTTT. It is translated as CASSNLGSTGELFF.

The chain has TRBV15 and TRBJ1-6; no definite D call. Germline V CDR1 and CDR2: LNHNV, YYDKDF (reference sequence). The CDR3 loop spans 18 amino acids. Trimming shortened V by 0 bases and J by 0 bases, and 12 bases separated the two germline ends. CDR3 region: CATSRDPLQISYNSPLHF. CDR3 sequence (DNA): TGTGCCACCAGCAGAGATCCCCTCCAGATCTCCTATAATTCACCCCTCCACTTT.

The chain has TRBV14 and TRBJ2-1, with D tentatively TRBD2 (7 bases). The CDR3 has 15 residues. Germline values: CDR1 SGHDN, CDR2 FVKESK. V was shortened by 4 bases and J by 5 bases, with 15 bases between the two germline ends. This CDR3 reads CASSRGLGGNNEQFF. CDR3 sequence (DNA): TGTGCCAGCAGCCGCGGACTAGGGGGGAACAATGAGCAGTTCTTC.

The rearrangement uses TRBV20-1 and TRBJ1-1; unclear D gene. V lost 7 bases and J 5 bases, leaving 8 bases between the germline ends. Germline CDR1 DFQATT, CDR2 SNEGSKA (reference sequence). This CDR3 has 10 amino acids. Here the CDR3 reads CSVRRTEAFF. As DNA, the CDR3 is TGCAGTGTCCGGAGAACTGAAGCTTTCTTT.

The chain has TRBV12-5 and TRBJ2-2; D remains unclear. The CDR3 contains 12 residues. Germline values: CDR1 LGHNT, CDR2 FRNRAP. Trimming left V 8 bases short and J 6 bases short, with 10 bases between. The CDR3 DNA is TGTGCTAGTTGGAGACTCTCCGGGGAGCTGTTTTTT. Its protein is CASWRLSGELFF.

This chain links TRBV2 with TRBJ2-7; TRBD2 matches at 13 bases. This CDR3 spans 14 amino acids. V was pared by 7 bases and J by 2 bases, with 2 bases of the junction left unmatched. The germline gives CDR1 SNHLY, CDR2 FYNNEI. Written as DNA, the CDR3 is TGTGCCAGCAAAGGACTAGCGGGAGCCTACGAGCAGTACTTC. Translating it yields CASKGLAGAYEQYF.

The rearrangement links TRBV30 to TRBJ2-1; maybe TRBD1 (8 bases). The V gene lost 2 bases and the J gene lost 0 bases, with 20 bases spanning the gap. The CDR3 spans 18 residues. Per germline, CDR1 GTSNPN and CDR2 SVGIG (reference sequence). The CDR3 DNA is TGTGCCTGGAGTAATACAGGGGGGGATTCCCGCTCCTACAATGAGCAGTTCTTC. It specifies CAWSNTGGDSRSYNEQFF.

The gene calls are TRBV7-2 and TRBJ2-1, with 14 bases identical to TRBD2. CDR3 length equals 15 residues. J lost 15 bases, V lost 4 bases, and 11 bases had no gene match. The V gene's germline CDR1 is SGHTA and CDR2 FQGNSA. The CDR3 loop reads CASSSPGTSGSARFF. The CDR3 DNA sequence: TGTGCCAGCAGCTCCCCTGGGACTAGCGGGAGTGCGCGGTTCTTC.